This note documents a single T cell receptor (beta chain) sequence. Its target is not known. This entry comes from a study of cytomegalovirus exposure and HLA in healthy donors. Study-wide results and caveats: TCR beta chain V- and J-gene trimming was linked, in a later analysis, to a missense variant in DCLRE1C. A later analysis by the authors found several of the most significant clusters apparently linked to common viral pathogens. Investigators reported around 150 TCR beta chains as tied to cytomegalovirus.

13 Jbeta primers and 60 Vbeta primers were used for the PCR. This table comes from immunoSEQ multiplex PCR, and its TCRdb copy is limited to in-frame clones, with some not included. The table lists some 140,000 clones, more than 70% of them singletons. The length of the CDR3 is 16 residues. V was clipped by 4 bases and J by 2 bases; unmatched bases: 9. CDR1 and CDR2 from the germline V gene are KGHSH and LQKENI. Sequencing was done on a sample of PBMCs. The chain has TRBV18 and TRBJ1-2, with TRBD1 matching 8 bases. The sequence was obtained from a woman aged 35 to 49 in good health and CMV-seropositive. CDR3 amino acids: CASSRGQGVSNYGYTF. CDR3 DNA sequence: TGTGCCAGCTCACGCGGACAGGGAGTTTCCAACTATGGCTACACCTTC.